This T cell receptor (beta chain) emerged from a study of blood T cell repertoires in COVID-19. Study summary: Acute and convalescent COVID-19 specimens originated in the United States, Italy and Spain. PBMCs, B-cell-depleted T cells, or T cells provided the cDNA or gDNA that made up the material.

The CDR3 is made up of 17 amino acids. V lost 5 bases, J lost 5 bases, and 8 bases stayed unmatched. CDR1 SEHNR and CDR2 FQNEAQ come from the germline V gene (reference sequence). Per the authors' pipeline: The assay estimated nucleated cells by amplifying reference gene primers. Sequenced by immunoSEQ multiplex PCR; TCRdb stores in-frame clones only, minus some. V, J and clone size are taken as reported in that table, and D and trimming were inferred from the DNA itself. The sample lists around 260,000 clones, roughly 86% occurring once. Sequencing was carried out using peripheral blood. The V gene is TRBV7-9, the J gene TRBJ2-3; 15 bases line up with TRBD2. The TCR was taken from a man in his forties or fifties who had recovered from COVID-19. The CDR3 reads CASSIGLAGGPVDTQYF. Here the CDR3 DNA reads TGTGCCAGCAGCATCGGACTAGCGGGGGGGCCAGTAGATACGCAGTATTTT.